This record covers a single T cell receptor beta chain. Deletions cut 6 bases from V and 7 bases from J, with 19 bases between. Germline-derived CDR1 and CDR2 are ENHRY and SYGVKD. This CDR3 is 15 amino acids long. These data belong to a study of response to subunit inactivated influenza vaccine. TCRdb fed the RT-PCR reads into MiXCR, producing one record per CDR3 protein. The sample records about 500,000 distinct CDR3 sequences, 15% to 20% being singletons. The sequence was collected from a man between 50 and 69 years old who received an inactivated influenza vaccine. Sequencing was performed on CD4+ T cells sorted from PBMCs, taken less than 30 months after vaccination. This chain connects TRBV10-3 to TRBJ2-1; D is undetermined. The CDR3 bases are TGTGCCATCAGAGGTTCCGGCCCAAGTGGGAATGAGCAGTTCTTC. Amino acids: CAIRGSGPSGNEQFF.